The rows below give T cell receptor beta chains drawn from one sample of a study of blood T cell repertoires in COVID-19. Measured with immunoSEQ multiplex PCR; TCRdb has only the in-frame clones, and not every one. The table has about 230,000 clones, roughly 84% seen once. The sequenced sample consisted of peripheral blood. All receptors come from a woman in her forties or fifties with acute or convalescent COVID-19. CDR3s include the opening cysteine and the closing phenylalanine or tryptophan. A D gene is named only where the DNA matches it firmly. Size is stated for part of the rows, as once, few or many counts, or as a class when the clone is expanded.

few,NA,13,TRBJ2-3,TRBV4-3,CASSRVVTDTQYF,TGCGCCAGCAGCCGAGTGGTGACAGATACGCAGTATTTT
NA,TRBD1,15,TRBJ2-2,TRBV24-1,CATSGRTGDTGELFF,TGTGCCACCAGTGGTCGGACAGGGGACACCGGGGAGCTGTTTTTT
NA,NA,13,TRBJ2-5,TRBV3-1/TRBV3-2,CASSRGVQETQYF,TGTGCCAGCAGCCGGGGGGTCCAAGAGACCCAGTACTTC
NA,NA,14,TRBJ2-1,TRBV30,CAWMGGESYNEQFF,TGTGCCTGGATGGGGGGAGAGTCCTACAATGAGCAGTTCTTC
NA,NA,18,TRBJ2-6,TRBV5-8,CASSLSLFSGDGANVLTF,TGTGCCAGCAGCTTGTCACTTTTCTCGGGGGATGGGGCCAACGTCCTGACTTTC
NA,NA,14,TRBJ2-2,TRBV18,CASSSDRNTGELFF,TGTGCCAGCTCATCCGACAGGAACACCGGGGAGCTGTTTTTT
NA,TRBD1,14,TRBJ2-7,TRBV28,CASSLTGEAYEQYF,TGTGCCAGCAGTTTGACAGGGGAGGCCTACGAGCAGTACTTC
few,NA,15,TRBJ2-7,TRBV19,CASSPTGTPVREQYF,TGTGCCAGTAGTCCGACCGGGACACCCGTTAGGGAGCAGTACTTC
NA,TRBD2,17,TRBJ2-3,TRBV5-1,CASSLVRTSGTTDTQYF,TGCGCCAGCAGCTTGGTGCGGACTAGCGGAACCACAGATACGCAGTATTTT
NA,NA,13,TRBJ1-1,TRBV11-2,CASSLSGYTEAFF,TGTGCCAGCAGCTTATCCGGGTACACTGAAGCTTTCTTT
few,TRBD1,14,TRBJ2-7,TRBV7-2,CASSQNRGPYEQYF,TGTGCCAGCAGCCAAAACAGGGGGCCCTACGAGCAGTACTTC
NA,NA,15,TRBJ1-6,TRBV15,CATSRNRDGMGPLHF,TGTGCCACCAGCAGAAACAGGGATGGGATGGGACCCCTCCACTTT
NA,NA,11,TRBJ2-1,TRBV5-6,CASSYFGEQFF,TGTGCCAGCAGCTATTTCGGTGAGCAGTTCTTC
NA,NA,18,TRBJ2-1,TRBV10-3,CAISDHGAGQGPYNEQFF,TGTGCCATCAGTGACCACGGAGCTGGGCAGGGCCCCTACAATGAGCAGTTCTTC
NA,NA,18,TRBJ2-2,TRBV7-2,CASSLSDRPIPVTGELFF,TGTGCCAGCAGCTTATCGGACAGACCGATTCCGGTCACCGGGGAGCTGTTTTTT
NA,NA,14,TRBJ1-6,TRBV14,CASSQVQGRSPLHF,TGTGCCAGCAGCCAAGTCCAGGGAAGATCACCCCTCCACTTT
NA,TRBD1,15,TRBJ2-5,TRBV7-9,CASSFGQGAQETQYF,TGTGCCAGCAGCTTCGGACAGGGGGCACAAGAGACCCAGTACTTC
once,NA,14,TRBJ1-4,TRBV5-6,CASSFGGGDEKLFF,TGTGCCAGCAGCTTCGGGGGAGGGGATGAAAAACTGTTTTTT
NA,TRBD1,14,TRBJ1-1,TRBV3-1/TRBV3-2,CASSPTTGGTEAFF,TGTGCCAGCAGCCCTACGACAGGGGGGACTGAAGCTTTCTTT
NA,NA,15,TRBJ2-1,TRBV14,CASSILASSYNEQFF,TGTGCCAGCAGCATACTAGCAAGCTCCTACAATGAGCAGTTCTTC
NA,NA,11,TRBJ2-2,TRBV19,CASSIVGELFF,TGTGCCAGTAGTATTGTAGGGGAGCTGTTTTTT
NA,TRBD2,14,TRBJ2-7,TRBV28,CASTSGGPPGEQYF,TGTGCCAGCACCAGCGGGGGCCCTCCGGGAGAGCAGTACTTC
few,NA,17,TRBJ1-5,TRBV4-2,CASSQSQGRNSNQPQHF,TGTGCCAGCAGCCAATCACAGGGCCGAAATAGCAATCAGCCCCAGCATTTT
NA,NA,15,TRBJ2-3,TRBV28,CASSLTGEVTDTQYF,TGTGCCAGCAGTTTAACGGGGGAGGTAACAGATACGCAGTATTTT
once,NA,15,TRBJ2-5,TRBV7-9,CASSFLGAKQETQYF,TGTGCCAGCAGCTTCTTAGGGGCGAAACAAGAGACCCAGTACTTC
NA,TRBD1,12,TRBJ2-5,TRBV29-1,CSGGQGGETQYF,TGCAGCGGAGGACAGGGGGGGGAGACCCAGTACTTC
NA,TRBD2,16,TRBJ2-1,TRBV11-3,CASSLGLSSGNNEQFF,TGTGCCAGCAGCTTAGGGTTGTCTAGCGGGAACAATGAGCAGTTCTTC
NA,TRBD1,15,TRBJ1-6,TRBV6-5,CASSMLTGVRSPLHF,TGTGCCAGCAGTATGCTAACAGGGGTAAGGTCACCCCTCCACTTT
many,TRBD1,15,TRBJ1-1,TRBV4-2,CASSPSQGSNTEAFF,TGTGCCAGCAGCCCTTCACAGGGGTCGAACACTGAAGCTTTCTTT
few,TRBD2,16,TRBJ2-7,TRBV5-1,CASSGLAGGPSYEQYF,TGCGCCAGCAGCGGACTAGCGGGGGGGCCCTCCTACGAGCAGTACTTC
NA,TRBD1,15,TRBJ2-3,TRBV7-8,CASSQDRGSTDTQYF,TGTGCCAGCAGCCAAGACAGGGGGAGCACAGATACGCAGTATTTT
once,NA,14,TRBJ2-2,TRBV6-4,CASSRGTNTGELFF,TGTGCCAGCAGTCGCGGGACTAACACCGGGGAGCTGTTTTTT
NA,NA,14,TRBJ2-7,TRBV11-1,CASSLGPTYYEQYF,TGTGCCAGCAGCTTAGGCCCTACCTACTACGAGCAGTACTTC
NA,TRBD2,14,TRBJ2-7,TRBV27,CASSPSAGGYEQYF,TGTGCCAGCAGTCCATCAGCGGGGGGCTACGAGCAGTACTTC
NA,TRBD2,13,TRBJ2-5,TRBV3-1/TRBV3-2,CASSRSGRETQYF,TGTGCCAGCAGCCGTAGCGGGCGAGAGACCCAGTACTTC
NA,TRBD1,16,TRBJ1-1,TRBV27,CASSLPSTGMNTEAFF,TGTGCCAGCAGTTTACCATCGACAGGGATGAACACTGAAGCTTTCTTT
few,NA,15,TRBJ1-5,TRBV28,CASRQTGGYNQPQHF,TGTGCCAGCAGACAAACGGGGGGGTACAATCAGCCCCAGCATTTT
NA,TRBD1,14,TRBJ1-6,TRBV9,CASSVGQGRSPLHF,TGTGCCAGCAGCGTGGGACAGGGACGTTCACCCCTCCACTTT
NA,NA,16,TRBJ1-1,TRBV11-3,CASSLGQGLENTEAFF,TGTGCCAGCAGCTTAGGTCAGGGACTGGAGAACACTGAAGCTTTCTTT
NA,NA,12,TRBJ2-1,TRBV2,CASRELNNEQFF,TGTGCCAGCAGAGAACTTAACAATGAGCAGTTCTTC
NA,TRBD1,16,TRBJ2-1,TRBV4-1,CASSQVRGYPGDEQFF,TGCGCCAGCAGCCAAGTCAGGGGGTACCCTGGGGATGAGCAGTTCTTC
NA,NA,15,TRBJ2-3,TRBV6-4,CASSDGGFSTDTQYF,TGTGCCAGCAGTGACGGCGGGTTTAGCACAGATACGCAGTATTTT
NA,NA,13,TRBJ2-7,TRBV14,CASSQLDSYEQYF,TGTGCCAGCAGCCAGCTAGACTCCTACGAGCAGTACTTC
NA,TRBD1,14,TRBJ1-6,TRBV18,CASSLDRGDSPLHF,TGTGCCAGCTCACTGGACAGGGGTGATTCACCCCTCCACTTT
NA,TRBD1,14,TRBJ1-4,TRBV28,CASQTGTVNEKLFF,TGTGCCAGCCAAACCGGGACAGTTAATGAAAAACTGTTTTTT
few,TRBD1,16,TRBJ1-3,TRBV5-1,CASSTRTGLSGNTIYF,TGCGCCAGCAGCACACGGACAGGGCTCTCTGGAAACACCATATATTTT
NA,TRBD2,14,TRBJ2-5,TRBV2,CASRLAGSGETQYF,TGTGCCAGCAGGCTAGCGGGAAGTGGAGAGACCCAGTACTTC
NA,TRBD2,15,TRBJ2-3,TRBV12-5,CASGLGLAETDTQYF,TGTGCTAGTGGTTTGGGACTAGCGGAGACAGATACGCAGTATTTT
NA,NA,14,TRBJ1-4,TRBV7-9,CASSLTATNEKLFF,TGTGCCAGCAGCCTCACAGCAACTAATGAAAAACTGTTTTTT
NA,TRBD1,16,TRBJ2-7,TRBV6-1,CASSDSGGTGDAEQYF,TGTGCCAGCAGTGATTCCGGCGGGACAGGGGACGCCGAGCAGTACTTC
NA,TRBD2,18,TRBJ2-7,TRBV4-1,CASSQDRLAGLSSYEQYF,TGCGCCAGCAGCCAAGATCGGCTAGCGGGTCTCAGCTCCTACGAGCAGTACTTC
NA,NA,16,TRBJ1-2,TRBV10-3,CAISESVTRGTSGYTF,TGTGCCATCAGTGAGTCGGTTACCAGGGGTACTTCTGGCTACACCTTC
NA,NA,14,TRBJ2-5,TRBV7-9,CASSLSLDVQTQYF,TGTGCCAGCAGCTTATCCCTAGACGTGCAGACCCAGTACTTC
NA,NA,17,TRBJ2-3,TRBV4-1,CASSQAPRGGGSDTQYF,TGCGCCAGCAGCCAAGCCCCCCGGGGAGGAGGTTCAGATACGCAGTATTTT